A single sample gave rise to the 23 T cell receptor beta chains below, sequenced in a study of T cell repertoires in cytomegalovirus infection. These TCRs' antigens remain unknown. Via MiXCR, TCRdb re-called the reads, giving one row per CDR3 protein. In the table there are 200,000 or so distinct CDR3 sequences, 35% to 40% of which are singletons. The sample was CD8+ T cells from cultured PBMCs, taken from culture after CMV antigen stimulation. These receptors came from a human donor in good health (CMV status not recorded). Some clones in this sample may be carry-over from other donors' samples.

The rearrangement uses TRBV29-1 and TRBJ2-6; no reliable D call. Trimming took 2 bases from V and 0 from J, leaving 8 bases between them. The CDR3 is 15 residues long. Germline CDR1 and CDR2: SQVTM and ANQGSEA. CDR3 protein: CSVEFRLSGANVLTF. The CDR3 DNA sequence: TGCAGCGTTGAATTCAGGCTCTCTGGGGCCAACGTCCTGACTTTC.

The chain links TRBV2 to TRBJ2-3; 10 positions match TRBD2. CDR1 SNHLY and CDR2 FYNNEI come from the germline V gene. This CDR3 is 20 amino acids long. The J segment lost 5 bases and the V segment lost 7 bases, leaving 24 bases of the junction unmatched. The CDR3 loop reads CASIQGALPFLAGDGDTQYF. The CDR3 DNA reads as TGTGCCAGCATCCAGGGGGCACTTCCTTTTCTAGCGGGAGATGGAGATACGCAGTATTTT.

This clonotype was picked up a small number of times. This chain's CDR3 is CASSDYYGYTF. The CDR3 nucleotides are TGTGCCAGCAGTGATTACTATGGCTACACCTTC. The chain couples TRBV2 to TRBJ1-2; no reliable D call. The CDR3 runs 11 residues. Germline assignment: CDR1 SNHLY and CDR2 FYNNEI. Trimming took off 3 bases at V and 3 bases at J, with 2 bases between the two ends.

This clonotype was counted a few times. CDR3 in amino acids: CASSSGRTIISQETQYF. Here the CDR3 DNA reads TGTGCCAGCAGCTCAGGACGGACGATTATATCCCAAGAGACCCAGTACTTC. The gene calls are TRBV11-2 and TRBJ2-5; D ambiguous. The CDR3 consists of 17 residues. Germline loops: CDR1 SGHAT, CDR2 FQNNGV. V was shortened by 4 bases and J by 1 base, with 19 bases between the two germline ends.

This clonotype was found a few times. The chain uses TRBV6-6 and TRBJ1-1; no definite D call. CDR1 is MNHNY and CDR2 is SVGAGI in the germline V gene (reference sequence). This CDR3 has 14 amino acids. The V end lost 0 bases, the J end lost 3 bases, and 8 bases lay between the germline ends. CDR3 region: CASSYSGGDTEAFF. DNA of the CDR3: TGTGCCAGCAGTTACTCGGGTGGGGACACTGAAGCTTTCTTT.

This clonotype came up a few times. This chain connects TRBV7-6 to TRBJ1-1; D not certain. The CDR3 is 14 residues long. The germline gives CDR1 SGHVS, CDR2 FNYEAQ. The germline V and J ends were trimmed by 2 bases and 3 bases, with 10 bases remaining between them. The CDR3 sequence: CASSLKGWDTEAFF. The CDR3 DNA is TGTGCCAGCAGCTTAAAGGGATGGGACACTGAAGCTTTCTTT.

The chain is built from TRBV27 and TRBJ2-7; 7 bases line up with TRBD1. The CDR3 is 16 amino acids. After removal of 4 bases from V and 4 bases from J, the junction contained 13 bases not matched to a gene. Germline V gives CDR1 MNHEY, CDR2 SMNVEV (reference sequence). The chain's CDR3 is CASSSFRQGRDYEQYF. The DNA of the CDR3 is TGTGCCAGCAGTTCCTTTAGACAGGGAAGAGATTACGAGCAGTACTTC.

This clonotype was seen a few times. The chain recombines TRBV7-9 with TRBJ2-1, with 8 bases lining up with TRBD1. The V gene's germline CDR1 is SEHNR and CDR2 FQNEAQ (reference sequence). The CDR3 has 14 amino acids. J lost 5 bases, V lost 5 bases, and 5 bases had no gene match. The CDR3 region has the DNA TGTGCCAGCAGCAAAACAGGGGGGAACAATGAGCAGTTCTTC. Protein sequence: CASSKTGGNNEQFF. The entire variable domain, with the rest obtained from reference TRBV7-9 and TRBJ2-1, is as follows: DTGVSQNPRHKITKRGQNVTFRCDPISEHNRLYWYRQTLGQGPEFLTYFQNEAQLEKSRLLSDRFSAERPKGSFSTLEIQRTEQGDSAMYLCASSKTGGNNEQFFGPGTRLTVL.

As concerns this clonotype: Possible read error: a much larger clone is one base away. CDR3 protein: CASSLSVVAGQNFYGYTF. CDR3 nucleotide sequence: TGTGCCAGCAGCTTATCGGTAGTGGCGGGACAGAACTTCTATGGCTACACCTTC. The chain combines TRBV7-6 with TRBJ1-2; 7 bases map to TRBD1. CDR1 and CDR2 from the germline V gene are SGHVS and FNYEAQ. The CDR3 totals 18 residues. V lost 2 bases, J lost 4 bases, and 16 bases stayed unmatched.

In this sample, this clonotype turned up a few times. The chain is built from TRBV28 and TRBJ2-5, with D perhaps being TRBD1 or TRBD2 (6 bases each). CDR3 length: 15 residues. Trimming took 1 base from V and 7 from J, leaving 16 bases between them. The germline CDR1 and CDR2 sequences are MDHEN and SYDVKM. CDR3: CASSLSGDIEGTQYF. The CDR3 DNA is TGTGCCAGCAGTTTATCGGGGGACATCGAGGGGACCCAGTACTTC.

This clonotype was seen a few times. The chain couples TRBV2 to TRBJ1-5; TRBD1 is a possible D gene (6 bases). The V and J ends lost 0 bases and 0 bases respectively, with 12 bases between them. The CDR3 extends over 17 amino acids. Germline V gene lookup returns CDR1 SNHLY and CDR2 FYNNEI. The CDR3 region is CASSEALGGPSNQPQHF. In nucleotides, the CDR3 is TGTGCCAGCAGTGAAGCGCTTGGGGGCCCTAGCAATCAGCCCCAGCATTTT.

This clonotype has at least ten counts. The J gene is TRBJ1-2, the V gene TRBV29-1; D is ambiguous. There are 16 residues in the CDR3. Germline V gene sequence: CDR1 SQVTM, CDR2 ANQGSEA. V dropped 0 bases and J dropped 2 bases, with 16 bases sitting between them. The CDR3 DNA reads as TGCAGCGTTGAAGATCATACGGGCAGTTTCAACTATGGCTACACCTTC. Its translation: CSVEDHTGSFNYGYTF.

V and J are TRBV7-8 and TRBJ2-1; 8 nucleotides match TRBD1. This CDR3 has 14 residues. Germline values: CDR1 SGHVS, CDR2 FQNEAQ. With 1 base clipped from V and 8 bases from J, the junction kept 4 bases outside the gene matches. The CDR3 loop is CASSLGQGAYEQFF. CDR3 nucleotide sequence: TGTGCCAGCAGCTTAGGGCAGGGGGCCTATGAGCAGTTCTTC.

As for this clonotype: Lacking the conserved final phenylalanine or tryptophan, this CDR3 likely reflects a read error. This chain joins TRBV7-6 and TRBJ2-1; no firm D call. CDR1 is SGHVS, CDR2 FNYEAQ, per germline. This CDR3 has 10 residues. The ends were cut back, 8 bases at V and 5 bases at J, with 4 bases in the middle. CDR3 sequence: CASGNNEQFL. The DNA for the CDR3 is TGTGCCAGCGGGAACAATGAGCAGTTCCTC.

The CDR3 sequence: CSADQDGCSYEQYF. The CDR3 DNA sequence: TGCAGCGCGGATCAGGACGGATGCTCCTACGAGCAGTACTTC. The V gene is TRBV29-1, the J gene TRBJ2-7; unclear D gene. Germline loops: CDR1 SQVTM, CDR2 ANQGSEA. V lost 7 bases, J lost 0 bases, and 16 bases lay in between. The length of the CDR3 is 14 residues.

This clonotype was seen once. The V call is TRBV25-1, the J call TRBJ1-3, with D tentatively TRBD1 (6 bases). From germline, CDR1 is MGHDK and CDR2 SYGVNS. The CDR3 length is 15 residues. Between the trimmed V and J ends, which lost 7 bases and 4 bases, there was a span of 17 bases. The CDR3 is CASTRSDSSGNTIYF. CDR3 nucleotide sequence: TGTGCCAGCACGCGATCGGACAGTTCGGGAAACACCATATATTTT.

The chain employs TRBV19 and TRBJ1-1; no reliable D call. Trimming left V 5 bases short and J 1 base short, with 8 bases between. The germline V gene has CDR1 LNHDA and CDR2 SQIVND (reference sequence). The CDR3 extends over 13 amino acids. The CDR3 DNA follows: TGTGCCAGTAGTGGCAGCCCGAACACTGAAGCTTTCTTT. Amino acid sequence: CASSGSPNTEAFF.

This clonotype was seen ten or more times. The CDR3, as DNA: TGTGCCAGCAGCTTTGCGACTAGCGGGAGGGACCTCTCCTACGAGCAGTACTTC. It specifies CASSFATSGRDLSYEQYF. The chain links TRBV7-2 to TRBJ2-7; 14 nucleotides align to TRBD2. V lost 3 bases and J lost 0; bases outside the gene matches: 7. Germline CDR1 reads SGHTA; CDR2 reads FQGNSA. CDR3 length: 18 residues. The full variable domain, completed using reference TRBV7-2 and TRBJ2-7, is GAGVSQSPSNKVTEKGKDVELRCDPISGHTALYWYRQSLGQGLEFLIYFQGNSAPDKSGLPSDRFSAERTGGSVSTLTIQRTQQEDSAVYLCASSFATSGRDLSYEQYFGPGTRLTVT.

J is TRBJ2-1 and V is TRBV20-1; 12 bases line up with TRBD2. Germline CDR1 is DFQATT and CDR2 is SNEGSKA (reference sequence). J was trimmed by 4 bases and V by 6 bases; bases with no gene match: 7. CDR3 length: 15 amino acids. Here the CDR3 DNA reads TGCAGTGCGTACGCCGGGACTAGCGGGTACAATGAGCAGTTCTTC. Its protein is CSAYAGTSGYNEQFF.

The J gene is TRBJ2-1, the V gene TRBV19, with 8 bases that match TRBD2. The CDR3 loop spans 17 amino acids. The J segment lost 4 bases and the V segment lost 4 bases, leaving 12 bases of the junction unmatched. Germline V gives CDR1 LNHDA, CDR2 SQIVND (reference sequence). CDR3 amino acids: CASSTRAGVLKYNEQFF. In DNA, the CDR3 is TGTGCCAGTAGTACCCGAGCGGGGGTCCTAAAGTACAATGAGCAGTTCTTC.

The V gene is TRBV27, the J gene TRBJ1-6, with TRBD1 as a possible D gene (5 bases). With 1 base removed from V and 8 bases from J, the gap between germline ends came to 18 bases. Looked up from germline, CDR1 is MNHEY and CDR2 is SMNVEV (reference sequence). CDR3 length equals 17 residues. Here the CDR3 reads CASSLLIRDGKDSPLHF. The DNA for the CDR3 is TGTGCCAGCAGTTTATTAATCCGGGACGGCAAGGATTCACCCCTCCACTTT.

The genes are TRBV4-1 and TRBJ2-7, with 7 bases lining up with TRBD1. Trimming took 7 bases from V and 3 from J; bases not matched to a gene: 15. Germline CDR1 and CDR2: MGHRA and YSYEKL. The CDR3 is 16 amino acids. The CDR3 sequence is CASTKTPGQVDYEQYF. CDR3 nucleotides: TGCGCCAGCACCAAAACCCCCGGACAGGTCGACTACGAGCAGTACTTC.

In its sample, this clonotype was seen a few times. The J gene is TRBJ2-2, the V gene TRBV28, with TRBD1 matching 7 bases. V lost 8 bases and J lost 3; bases outside the gene matches: 9. The CDR3 covers 15 residues. From germline, CDR1 is MDHEN and CDR2 SYDVKM. CDR3 residues: CASRSGTEYTGELFF. The CDR3 coding sequence is TGTGCCAGCCGATCCGGGACAGAATACACCGGGGAGCTGTTTTTT. Together with reference TRBV28 and TRBJ2-2, the CDR3 gives the full variable domain: DVKVTQSSRYLVKRTGEKVFLECVQDMDHENMFWYRQDPGLGLRLIYFSYDVKMKEKGDIPEGYSVSREKKERFSLILESASTNQTSMYLCASRSGTEYTGELFFGEGSRLTVL.